The 27 T cell receptor beta chains below come from one sample, sequenced in a study of blood T cell repertoires in COVID-19. The protocol was immunoSEQ multiplex PCR, while the TCRdb copy is restricted to in-frame clones and leaves out a portion. The data contain about 99,000 clones, less than 90% of them seen just once; the ten biggest clones take up 5% to 7.5%. The sequencing input was peripheral blood. The receptors derive from a human donor in a cohort sampled during active COVID-19.

This rearrangement joins TRBV19 to TRBJ1-1; perhaps TRBD1 as D (5 bases). Germline V lookup: CDR1 LNHDA, CDR2 SQIVND (reference sequence). Trimming removed 7 bases at V and 1 base at J, with 13 bases between. The CDR3 is 14 amino acids. The CDR3 sequence is CASTAWGGNTEAFF. The CDR3 DNA reads as TGTGCCAGTACCGCGTGGGGCGGGAACACTGAAGCTTTCTTT. Using reference TRBV19 and TRBJ1-1 for the parts outside the CDR3, the full variable domain is DGGITQSPKYLFRKEGQNVTLSCEQNLNHDAMYWYRQDPGQGLRLIYYSQIVNDFQKGDIAEGYSVSREKKESFPLTVTSAQKNPTAFYLCASTAWGGNTEAFFGQGTRLTVV.

The rearrangement links TRBV19 to TRBJ1-3, with D perhaps matching TRBD1 (6 bases). V lost 7 bases, J lost 2 bases, and 15 bases lay in between. Germline values: CDR1 LNHDA, CDR2 SQIVND (reference sequence). The CDR3 loop spans 15 amino acids. The CDR3 DNA reads TGTGCCAGTAAGACTACAGGGAAAGCTGGAAACACCATATATTTT. This translates into CASKTTGKAGNTIYF.

The gene calls are TRBV30 and TRBJ2-7, with 8 bases identical to TRBD1. Germline values: CDR1 GTSNPN, CDR2 SVGIG (reference sequence). J lost 3 bases, V lost 3 bases, and 7 bases had no gene match. The CDR3 has 14 residues. CDR3 coding DNA: TGTGCCTGGAGCCAGGGGGCAAGACGCTACGAGCAGTACTTC. Translated, it gives CAWSQGARRYEQYF.

The chain links TRBV20-1 to TRBJ2-5, with D maybe TRBD2 (6 bases). CDR3 length: 14 amino acids. Germline CDR1 and CDR2: DFQATT and SNEGSKA (reference sequence). Trimming cost V 3 bases and J 2 bases, with 13 bases left between them. CDR3 protein: CSASHGTAQETQYF. For the CDR3, the DNA is TGCAGTGCTAGTCACGGGACTGCTCAAGAGACCCAGTACTTC.

The V gene is TRBV15, the J gene TRBJ1-1, with 10 positions matching TRBD1. The germline CDR1 and CDR2 sequences are LNHNV and YYDKDF (reference sequence). Losses at the gene ends were 2 bases for V and 8 bases for J; bases not matched to a gene: 5. CDR3 length: 14 residues. The CDR3 nucleotides are TGTGCCACCAGCAGACCCAGGACAGGGGGGGAAGCTTTCTTT. Translated: CATSRPRTGGEAFF.

The chain combines TRBV6-2 or TRBV6-3 with TRBJ1-2, with 7 bases that match TRBD1. The length of the CDR3 is 14 residues. With 5 bases clipped from V and 4 bases from J, the junction kept 7 bases outside the gene matches. Per germline, CDR1 MNHEY and CDR2 SVGEGT. CDR3 DNA: TGTGCCAGCAGTCCACAGGGGCCCCTCTATGGCTACACCTTC. Encoded protein: CASSPQGPLYGYTF.

Written as DNA, the CDR3 is TGTGCCACCAGCCGTGGGCAGGGGGCGATGGAGACCCAGTACTTC. It is translated as CATSRGQGAMETQYF. This rearrangement joins TRBV15 to TRBJ2-5, with 8 bases matching TRBD1. CDR1 is LNHNV and CDR2 is YYDKDF in the germline V gene (reference sequence). With 5 bases clipped from V and 5 bases from J, the junction kept 10 bases outside the gene matches. This CDR3 contains 15 residues.

CDR3 in amino acids: CASSLGTPRTYEQYF. As DNA, the CDR3 is TGTGCCAGCAGCCTCGGGACACCCAGGACCTACGAGCAGTACTTC. V is TRBV5-4 and J is TRBJ2-7, with D perhaps matching TRBD1 (6 bases). CDR1 and CDR2 (germline): SGHNT, YYREEE (reference sequence). With 4 bases removed from V and 2 bases from J, the gap between germline ends came to 16 bases. The length of the CDR3 is 15 residues.

This clone was seen once. The V and J genes are TRBV2 and TRBJ1-1; TRBD1 matches 8 bases. There are 14 residues in the CDR3. In germline, CDR1 is SNHLY, CDR2 FYNNEI. J was trimmed by 6 bases and V by 4 bases; bases with no gene match: 7. CDR3 DNA sequence: TGTGCCAGCAGTGGAGGACAGGGAAATCCTGAAGCTTTCTTT. Amino acids: CASSGGQGNPEAFF.

The genes are TRBV9 and TRBJ2-7; D not resolved. The V gene's germline CDR1 is SGDLS and CDR2 YYNGEE. V was shortened by 2 bases and J by 0 bases, with 9 bases between the two germline ends. The CDR3 has 14 amino acids. CDR3 sequence (DNA): TGTGCCAGCAGCGTGGGCAGTTCCTCCTACGAGCAGTACTTC. Translating it yields CASSVGSSSYEQYF.

The J gene is TRBJ2-5, the V gene TRBV5-1, with 13 bases aligning to TRBD2. Germline V gene lookup returns CDR1 SGHRS and CDR2 YFSETQ. The CDR3 extends over 14 amino acids. After removal of 7 bases from V and 2 bases from J, the junction contained 2 bases not matched to a gene. The CDR3 nucleotides read TGCGCCAGCTGGACTAGCGGGGGTCAAGAGACCCAGTACTTC. Translated, it gives CASWTSGGQETQYF.

This clone was counted a single time. The chain employs TRBV7-6 and TRBJ1-5; 8 bases match TRBD1. V gave up 4 bases and J gave up 1 base; unmatched junction bases: 3. The germline V gene has CDR1 SGHVS and CDR2 FNYEAQ. The CDR3 totals 15 residues. The CDR3 DNA is TGTGCCAGCAGCTCCCGACAGGGGAGCAATCAGCCCCAGCATTTT. Its translation is CASSSRQGSNQPQHF.

The rearrangement links TRBV6-6 to TRBJ1-5; 8 nucleotides match TRBD1. CDR1 MNHNY and CDR2 SVGAGI come from the germline V gene (reference sequence). Trimming removed 4 bases from V and 3 bases from J; junction bases left unmatched: 5. The CDR3 has 15 residues. DNA of the CDR3: TGTGCCAGCAGTTTCCGGACAGGGTCCAATCAGCCCCAGCATTTT. Translated: CASSFRTGSNQPQHF.

This rearrangement joins TRBV5-1 to TRBJ2-3, with D perhaps matching TRBD2 (6 bases). CDR3 length equals 15 residues. CDR1 and CDR2 from the germline V gene are SGHRS and YFSETQ. Between the trimmed V and J ends, which lost 4 bases and 1 base, there was a span of 13 bases. The CDR3 is CASSRGVAGTDTQYF. The CDR3 nucleotides are TGCGCCAGCAGCCGCGGGGTAGCGGGCACAGATACGCAGTATTTT.

V is TRBV28 and J is TRBJ1-2; the match to TRBD1 covers 7 bases. V lost 11 bases to trimming and J lost 4 bases; unmatched junction nucleotides: 28. Looked up from germline, CDR1 is MDHEN and CDR2 is SYDVKM. CDR3 size: 19 residues. The CDR3 sequence: CALSARDPGGGQVFYGYTF. The DNA of the CDR3 is TGTGCCTTAAGTGCCAGGGACCCGGGCGGCGGACAGGTTTTCTATGGCTACACCTTC.

The chain combines TRBV2 with TRBJ2-7, with 8 bases identical to TRBD1. Germline CDR1 reads SNHLY; CDR2 reads FYNNEI. J lost 3 bases, V lost 6 bases, and 7 bases had no gene match. The CDR3 extends over 14 amino acids. The CDR3 bases are TGTGCCAGCAGCTACGGACAGGGTATCTACGAGCAGTACTTC. Translation gives CASSYGQGIYEQYF.

This chain links TRBV5-1 with TRBJ2-3, with 11 bases matching TRBD2. Germline V gene sequence: CDR1 SGHRS, CDR2 YFSETQ. This CDR3 is built from 16 residues. V lost 4 bases and J lost 0; bases outside the gene matches: 4. CDR3 protein: CASSGGLAASTDTQYF. For the CDR3, the DNA is TGCGCCAGCAGCGGGGGACTAGCGGCTAGCACAGATACGCAGTATTTT.

The chain couples TRBV24-1 to TRBJ1-3, with D possibly TRBD1 on 5 matching bases. CDR3 size: 15 residues. Trimming took off 7 bases at V and 0 bases at J, with 12 bases between the two ends. Germline V gene sequence: CDR1 KGHDR, CDR2 SFDVKD. CDR3: CATSHRRDSGNTIYF. CDR3 DNA: TGTGCCACCAGCCACAGGCGAGACTCTGGAAACACCATATATTTT.

As for this clone: Other DNA sequences within the sample encode an identical CDR3. The genes are TRBV5-8 and TRBJ1-5; 7 nucleotides align to TRBD1. Germline lookup yields CDR1 SGHTS and CDR2 YDEGEE. V was pared by 2 bases and J by 0 bases, with 2 bases of the junction left unmatched. The CDR3 is 15 residues long. CDR3 amino acids: CASSLQGYSNQPQHF. CDR3 bases: TGTGCCAGCAGCTTACAGGGGTATAGCAATCAGCCCCAGCATTTT.

This sequence joins TRBV18 and TRBJ2-5, with D unresolved. The V end lost 0 bases, the J end lost 5 bases, and 7 bases lay between the germline ends. The germline CDR1 and CDR2 sequences are KGHSH and LQKENI. The CDR3 runs 13 residues. For the CDR3, the DNA is TGTGCCAGCTCACCACCCTCCGCGGAGACCCAGTACTTC. Protein product: CASSPPSAETQYF.

This chain links TRBV27 with TRBJ2-7; D is unresolved. V lost 0 bases to trimming and J lost 0 bases, with 9 bases between them. CDR3 length equals 15 residues. Germline CDR1 MNHEY, CDR2 SMNVEV (reference sequence). The CDR3 sequence is CASSLSTALSYEQYF. As DNA, the CDR3 is TGTGCCAGCAGTTTATCGACTGCCCTCTCCTACGAGCAGTACTTC.

CDR3 amino acids: CASSLVPGVNEQFF. In DNA, the CDR3 is TGCGCCAGCAGCTTGGTACCGGGGGTCAATGAGCAGTTCTTC. The rearrangement joins TRBV5-1 to TRBJ2-1, with a weak D call TRBD2 (6 bases). V gave up 0 bases and J gave up 6 bases, with 10 bases separating them. Germline CDR1 reads SGHRS; CDR2 reads YFSETQ. CDR3 length equals 14 residues.

Only a few counts were recorded for this clone. The J gene is TRBJ2-2, the V gene TRBV23-1; 11 bases agree with TRBD2. TRBV23-1 is labeled an ORF, and its function is uncertain. The junction had 9 bases not matched to a gene; V was cut back by 6 bases and J by 3 bases. This CDR3 has 17 residues. CDR3 protein: CASRQPTSGGDTGELFF. CDR3 sequence (DNA): TGCGCCAGCAGACAACCCACTAGCGGGGGAGACACCGGGGAGCTGTTTTTT.

V gene TRBV5-4 combines with J gene TRBJ2-2; 10 bases line up with TRBD1. V lost 4 bases and J lost 6; bases outside the gene matches: 12. Germline V lookup: CDR1 SGHNT, CDR2 YYREEE (reference sequence). This CDR3 has 17 residues. The CDR3 DNA sequence: TGTGCCAGCAGCCCCCCCCCGGGACAGGGGCTTGCCGGGGAGCTGTTTTTT. Translated, it gives CASSPPPGQGLAGELFF.

This clone is a singleton in its sample. The V call is TRBV7-8, the J call TRBJ1-2, with a possible D match to TRBD1 (6 bases). V lost 4 bases and J 2 bases, leaving 20 bases between the germline ends. Germline CDR1 SGHVS, CDR2 FQNEAQ. The CDR3 extends over 17 amino acids. This CDR3 is CASSSQRGGQPNYGYTF. CDR3 coding DNA: TGTGCCAGCAGCTCCCAACGAGGGGGACAACCCAACTATGGCTACACCTTC. Drawing the rest from reference TRBV7-8 and TRBJ1-2, the complete variable domain is GAGVSQSPRYKVAKRGQDVALRCDPISGHVSLFWYQQALGQGPEFLTYFQNEAQLDKSGLPSDRFFAERPEGSVSTLKIQRTQQEDSAVYLCASSSQRGGQPNYGYTFGSGTRLTVV.

The chain couples TRBV28 to TRBJ1-2; TRBD1 is a possible D gene (5 bases). The CDR3 is 15 residues long. Deletions cut 4 bases from V and 5 bases from J, with 17 bases between. The germline gives CDR1 MDHEN, CDR2 SYDVKM. The CDR3 DNA follows: TGTGCCAGCAGTTCATTGGCGGGGGTAGGATATGGCTACACCTTC. Its protein is CASSSLAGVGYGYTF.

This clone was detected once. The gene calls are TRBV5-4 and TRBJ1-2; TRBD1 matches 9 bases. Germline CDR1 is SGHNT and CDR2 is YYREEE (reference sequence). The V and J ends lost 0 bases and 6 bases, in that order; junction bases with no gene match: 6. The CDR3 is 15 amino acids. The DNA of the CDR3 is TGTGCCAGCAGCTTGGACAAGGGACAGGGAGATGGCTACACCTTC. This gives the protein CASSLDKGQGDGYTF.